These 10 T cell receptor beta chains were all obtained from the same sample, sequenced in a study of PD-L1 blockade in urothelial cancer. The method was immunoSEQ multiplex PCR; TCRdb's version includes in-frame clones alone and lacks a portion of them. Of fewer than 75,000 clones listed, around 80% were seen once; the top ten hold 4.7%. The input for sequencing was PBMCs, taken around atezolizumab (anti-PD-L1) treatment. These receptors all come from a man between 70 and 80 years old with urothelial cancer.

The chain links TRBV9 to TRBJ2-3; D is unclear. The V gene's germline CDR1 is SGDLS and CDR2 YYNGEE. V lost 4 bases and J lost 3, with 18 bases in between. CDR3 length: 16 residues. CDR3 sequence: CASSPRSYPSTDTQYF. The CDR3 coding sequence is TGTGCCAGCAGCCCCCGGAGCTATCCATCGACAGATACGCAGTATTTT.

This chain connects TRBV7-2 to TRBJ2-1, with no clear D. The CDR3 is made up of 13 amino acids. Trimming pared 4 bases from V and 4 bases from J, leaving 8 bases between. Germline V CDR1 and CDR2: SGHTA, FQGNSA. The CDR3 spells CASSSTTYNEQFF. In DNA form, the CDR3 reads TGTGCCAGCAGCTCCACTACTTACAATGAGCAGTTCTTC. The full variable domain, completed using reference TRBV7-2 and TRBJ2-1, is GAGVSQSPSNKVTEKGKDVELRCDPISGHTALYWYRQSLGQGLEFLIYFQGNSAPDKSGLPSDRFSAERTGGSVSTLTIQRTQQEDSAVYLCASSSTTYNEQFFGPGTRLTVL.

The rearrangement joins TRBV2 to TRBJ2-5; D is possibly TRBD2 (7 bases). Germline V gene sequence: CDR1 SNHLY, CDR2 FYNNEI. The CDR3 contains 15 residues. The V end was cut by 2 bases, the J end by 2 bases, with 12 bases between. As DNA, the CDR3 is TGTGCCAGCAGTGAAAGCAGGGGAGGGCAAGAGACCCAGTACTTC. Protein product: CASSESRGGQETQYF.

This clone was seen just once. This chain joins TRBV6-1 and TRBJ2-1; tentative D call: TRBD1 (6 bases). CDR1 is MNHNS and CDR2 is SASEGT in the germline V gene. This CDR3 is 14 amino acids long. V dropped 6 bases and J dropped 1 base, with 10 bases sitting between them. This CDR3 is CASSPGESYNEQFF. The CDR3 DNA reads as TGTGCCAGCAGCCCAGGGGAGTCCTACAATGAGCAGTTCTTC.

This sequence joins TRBV29-1 and TRBJ2-3; TRBD2 matches at 8 bases. The CDR3 sequence is 13 residues long. The V gene end was trimmed by 4 bases and the J gene end by 10 bases; junction bases not matched to a gene: 10. Germline V gene data show CDR1 as SQVTM and CDR2 as ANQGSEA. CDR3 sequence: CSVAPGLGGPQYF. The DNA of the CDR3 is TGCAGCGTTGCACCGGGACTAGGCGGCCCGCAGTATTTT.

The chain is built from TRBV5-8 and TRBJ1-4, with D unresolved. The CDR3 runs to 14 residues. Trimming cost V 1 base and J 8 bases, with 12 bases left between them. Germline-derived CDR1 and CDR2 are SGHTS and YDEGEE. This CDR3 is CASSLSPRSEKLFF. For the CDR3, the DNA is TGTGCCAGCAGCTTGTCCCCAAGGAGCGAAAAACTGTTTTTT.

J is TRBJ1-1 and V is TRBV5-5; maybe TRBD1 (6 bases). Trimming removed 2 bases at V and 3 bases at J, with 8 bases between. The CDR3 runs to 13 residues. Germline assignment: CDR1 SGHKS and CDR2 YYEKEE (reference sequence). The CDR3: CASSLGQYTEAFF. The CDR3 nucleotides are TGTGCCAGCAGCTTAGGACAGTACACTGAAGCTTTCTTT. The whole variable domain, filled in from reference TRBV5-5 and TRBJ1-1, reads DAGVTQSPTHLIKTRGQQVTLRCSPISGHKSVSWYQQVLGQGPQFIFQYYEKEERGRGNFPDRFSARQFPNYSSELNVNALLLGDSALYLCASSLGQYTEAFFGQGTRLTVV.

This chain joins TRBV15 and TRBJ1-5, with D unclear. CDR3 length equals 14 residues. The germline V and J ends were trimmed by 0 bases and 1 base, with 4 bases remaining between them. The germline V gene has CDR1 LNHNV and CDR2 YYDKDF (reference sequence). The CDR3, as DNA: TGTGCCACCAGCAGAGATCTGAGCAATCAGCCCCAGCATTTT. Its translation is CATSRDLSNQPQHF.

V usage is TRBV6-1 and J usage is TRBJ1-1; D gene unclear. The CDR3 length is 13 residues. Germline V CDR1 and CDR2: MNHNS, SASEGT. V shed 7 bases and J shed 2 bases, with 11 bases lying between them. CDR3 sequence reads: CASTESGNTEAFF. CDR3 nucleotide sequence: TGTGCCAGCACTGAGTCAGGAAACACTGAAGCTTTCTTT.

This chain uses TRBV7-3 with TRBJ2-5, with TRBD2 as a possible D gene (6 bases). Trimming stripped 5 bases from V and 7 bases from J, with 14 bases between. Germline lookup yields CDR1 SGHTA and CDR2 FQGTGA. The CDR3 totals 13 residues. This CDR3 reads CASSQTSLGTQYF. In DNA form, the CDR3 reads TGTGCCAGCAGCCAGACTAGTTTAGGGACCCAGTACTTC. The full variable domain, completed using reference TRBV7-3 and TRBJ2-5, is GAGVSQTPSNKVTEKGKYVELRCDPISGHTALYWYRQSLGQGPEFLIYFQGTGAADDSGLPNDRFFAVRPEGSVSTLKIQRTERGDSAVYLCASSQTSLGTQYFGPGTRLLVL.